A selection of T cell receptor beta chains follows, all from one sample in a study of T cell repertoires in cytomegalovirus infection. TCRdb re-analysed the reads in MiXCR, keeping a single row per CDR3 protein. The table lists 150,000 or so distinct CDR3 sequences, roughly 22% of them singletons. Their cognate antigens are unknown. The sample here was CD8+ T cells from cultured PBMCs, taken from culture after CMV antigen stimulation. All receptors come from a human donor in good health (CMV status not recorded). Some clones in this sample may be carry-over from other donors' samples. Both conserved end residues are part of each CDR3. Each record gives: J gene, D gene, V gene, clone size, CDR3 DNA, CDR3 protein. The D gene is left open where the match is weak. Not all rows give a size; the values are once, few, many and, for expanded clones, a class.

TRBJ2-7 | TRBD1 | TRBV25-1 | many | TGTGCCAGCAGTGATGACAGGGATGAAGCCTCTTACGAGCAGTACTTC | CASSDDRDEASYEQYF
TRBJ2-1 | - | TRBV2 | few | TGTGCCAGCAGCGGGGGGCCTGGGTACAATGAGCAGTTCTTC | CASSGGPGYNEQFF
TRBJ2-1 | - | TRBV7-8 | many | TGTGCCAGCAGTTTGTCAGATGAGCAGTTCTTC | CASSLSDEQFF
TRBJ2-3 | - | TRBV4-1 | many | TGCGCCAGCAGCCAAGATTCACTCATGGGCGCAGATACGCAGTATTTT | CASSQDSLMGADTQYF
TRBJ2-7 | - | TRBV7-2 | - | TGTGCCAGCAGCTCTTACCTAGGGTCCTACGAGCAGTACTTC | CASSSYLGSYEQYF
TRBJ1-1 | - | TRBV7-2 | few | TGTGCCAGCAGCTCACGGACAGCCAACACTGAAGCTTTCTTT | CASSSRTANTEAFF
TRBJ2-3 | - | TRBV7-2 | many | TGTGCCAGCAGCTTAGGGTCCAGGGCCACAGATACGCAGTATTTT | CASSLGSRATDTQYF
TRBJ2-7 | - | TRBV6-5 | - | TGTGCCAGCAGTTATGACAGATTCTACGAGCAGTACTTC | CASSYDRFYEQYF
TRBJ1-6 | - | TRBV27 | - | TGTGCCAGCAGTTTGGGGGGGCGTTCACCCCTCCACTTT | CASSLGGRSPLHF
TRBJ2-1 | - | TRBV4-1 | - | TGCGCCAGCAGCCAAGATAAGAGAAATGAGCAGTTCTTC | CASSQDKRNEQFF
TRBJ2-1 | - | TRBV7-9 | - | TGTGCCAGCAGCTTAGTTGGCTACAGGGTGACCCAATTCGGTGAGCAGTTCTTC | CASSLVGYRVTQFGEQFF
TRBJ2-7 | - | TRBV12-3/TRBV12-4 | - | TGTGCCAGCACCGCGGACAGCTACGAGCAGTACTTC | CASTADSYEQYF
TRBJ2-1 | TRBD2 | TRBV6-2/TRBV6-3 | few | TGTGCCACCCAGACACATGGGCTAGCGGGGGCCAATGAGCAGTTCTTC | CATQTHGLAGANEQFF
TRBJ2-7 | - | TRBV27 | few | TGTGCCAGCAGTTTTATGAGGCCTCTAGGTTACGAGCAGTACTTC | CASSFMRPLGYEQYF
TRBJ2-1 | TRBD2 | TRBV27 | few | TGTGCCAGCAGTTTCGCGGGGGGGCCGTTTAATGAGCAGTTCTTC | CASSFAGGPFNEQFF